Given below is one T cell receptor (beta chain) in context. The CDR3 is made up of 17 amino acids. Germline-derived CDR1 and CDR2 are SGHDT and YYEEEE. Trimming pared 5 bases from V and 0 bases from J, leaving 21 bases between. TCRdb's table, derived via immunoSEQ multiplex PCR, lists solely in-frame clones and lacks some. The repertoire holds roughly 700,000 clones, with 70% to 90% as singletons. The data originate from a study of shared T cell receptors in the human thymus. These data are also associated with another study on human thymus T cells. That study reports: Finnish infants who were healthy and having corrective surgery for congenital heart defects made up the donors. Resections from corrective heart surgery supplied the thymus tissue. An apparent bias in V and J gene usage was seen in thymic and blood repertoires.

Sequencing input: thymocytes. The sequence came from a boy in the first two years of life with a congenital heart defect. This rearrangement joins TRBV5-6 to TRBJ2-7, with D perhaps TRBD1 (7 bases). In DNA, the CDR3 is TGTGCCAGCAGTCCACAGGGGTTTCTAGCGCCCTCCTACGAGCAGTACTTC. It codes for CASSPQGFLAPSYEQYF.